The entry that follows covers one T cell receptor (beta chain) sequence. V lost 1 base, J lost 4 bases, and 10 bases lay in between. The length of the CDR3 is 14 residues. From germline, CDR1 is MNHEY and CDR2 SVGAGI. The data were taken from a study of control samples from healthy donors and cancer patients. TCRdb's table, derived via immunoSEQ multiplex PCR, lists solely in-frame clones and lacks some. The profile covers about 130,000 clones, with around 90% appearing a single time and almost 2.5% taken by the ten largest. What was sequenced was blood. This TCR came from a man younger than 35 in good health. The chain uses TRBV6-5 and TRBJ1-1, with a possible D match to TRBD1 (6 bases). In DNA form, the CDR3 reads TGTGCCAGCAGTTACTTCACAGGGTCCACTGAAGCTTTCTTT. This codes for CASSYFTGSTEAFF.